One sample yielded the 5 T cell receptor beta chains listed below, sequenced in a study of T cells after posttransplantation cyclophosphamide (dated by TCRdb to about 2016). Library preparation employed the immunoSEQ multiplex PCR assay. The table comes from immuneACCESS by way of TCRdb, which keeps in-frame sequences with V and J called. Part of the clones is missing from these tables; in studies checked, under half for an unresolved V gene and the rest for unknown reasons. Recorded for this sample are around 16,000 clones; roughly 80% of them occurred a single time. 5% of the sample is in the top ten clones. The control cohort was 11 patients given myeloablative marrow transplants with methotrexate plus a calcineurin inhibitor, sampled 1 year after transplant. This specimen consisted of PBMCs, obtained less than 400 days after allogeneic stem cell transplant with calcineurin inhibitor and methotrexate. Source of these receptors: a male patient between 18 and 35 years old who received an allogeneic stem cell transplant from a related donor, was CMV-positive, and had no GVHD. After transplantation, some T cells may belong to the graft donor instead of the recipient.

This clone was counted once. Its ends do not fully match the called genes, so a read error is possible. V is TRBV5-1 and J is TRBJ2-1, with 10 bases aligning to TRBD2. This CDR3 is 16 amino acids long. The germline gives CDR1 SGHRS, CDR2 YFSETQ. The chain's CDR3 is CASSFTSGTLYSEQFF. The CDR3 DNA reads as TGCGCCAGCAGCTTTACTAGCGGGACGCTATACAGTGAGCAGTTCTTC.

The chain recombines TRBV11-2 with TRBJ2-1; TRBD2 is a possible D gene (6 bases). The V end was cut by 0 bases, the J end by 9 bases, with 21 bases between. Germline CDR1 reads SGHAT; CDR2 reads FQNNGV. CDR3 size: 17 residues. CDR3 DNA: TGTGCCAGCAGCTTAGATCTCGCGGGATATTCGAGCAGTGAGCAGTTCTTC. This encodes CASSLDLAGYSSSEQFF.

V gene TRBV7-8 combines with J gene TRBJ2-2; 12 positions match TRBD1. V was clipped by 4 bases and J by 5 bases; unmatched bases: 8. Germline V gene sequence: CDR1 SGHVS, CDR2 FQNEAQ. The CDR3 consists of 17 residues. The CDR3 reads CASSSGTGGGLTGELFF. Here the CDR3 DNA reads TGTGCCAGCAGCTCCGGGACAGGGGGCGGCTTAACCGGGGAGCTGTTTTTT.

This clone showed up just once. The V gene is TRBV9, the J gene TRBJ2-2; D is unclear. In germline, CDR1 is SGDLS, CDR2 YYNGEE. The CDR3 has 16 residues. V was cut by 7 bases and J by 5 bases, with 21 bases left in between. This CDR3 reads CASGDIGRGRTGELFF. In nucleotides, the CDR3 is TGTGCCAGCGGAGATATCGGTCGCGGTAGGACCGGGGAGCTGTTTTTT.

This clone was observed a handful of times. The genes are TRBV19 and TRBJ2-1, with 16 bases identical to TRBD2. The CDR3 sequence is 16 residues long. The V gene's germline CDR1 is LNHDA and CDR2 SQIVND (reference sequence). The junction had 7 bases not matched to a gene; V was cut back by 5 bases and J by 9 bases. DNA for the CDR3: TGTGCCAGTAGTGCCCCCGGGACTAGCGGGAGGGGTGAGCAGTTCTTC. This gives the protein CASSAPGTSGRGEQFF.